One and the same sample provided the 6 T cell receptor beta chains below, sequenced in a study of human T cells and chemical hapten exposure. Each CDR3 protein is one row after TCRdb ran MiXCR on the 5' RACE reads. This table has over 95,000 distinct CDR3 sequences, approximately 20% appearing once. Researchers extracted total RNA from unfractionated whole blood. Every receptor here comes from a human donor in good health.

This clonotype has a handful of counts. The genes are TRBV28 and TRBJ2-4, with 7 bases identical to TRBD1. CDR3 length: 14 residues. The germline V gene encodes CDR1 MDHEN and CDR2 SYDVKM. V was clipped by 7 bases and J by 4 bases; unmatched bases: 7. This CDR3 reads CASMTGTKKNIQYF. The CDR3 DNA follows: TGTGCCAGCATGACAGGGACAAAGAAAAACATTCAGTACTTC.

This clonotype was counted a few times. This chain uses TRBV15 with TRBJ1-5, with TRBD1 as a possible D gene (5 bases). The CDR3 length is 16 residues. Trimming took 6 bases from V and 0 from J, leaving 15 bases between them. Germline V gives CDR1 LNHNV, CDR2 YYDKDF (reference sequence). CDR3 amino acids: CATRGAGVFSNQPQHF. In DNA form, the CDR3 reads TGTGCCACCAGAGGGGCAGGCGTCTTTAGCAATCAGCCCCAGCATTTT. The variable domain in full, with the rest retrieved from reference TRBV15 and TRBJ1-5, is DAMVIQNPRYQVTQFGKPVTLSCSQTLNHNVMYWYQQKSSQAPKLLFHYYDKDFNNEADTPDNFQSRRPNTSFCFLDIRSPGLGDTAMYLCATRGAGVFSNQPQHFGDGTRLSIL.

The rearrangement links TRBV20-1 to TRBJ1-5, with D possibly matching TRBD1 (6 bases). Between the trimmed V and J ends, which lost 6 bases and 4 bases, there was a span of 19 bases. CDR1 DFQATT and CDR2 SNEGSKA come from the germline V gene (reference sequence). This CDR3 is built from 15 residues. This chain's CDR3 is CSAHGGQGRNQPQHF. The CDR3 coding sequence is TGCAGTGCCCACGGGGGGCAGGGTAGAAATCAGCCCCAGCATTTT.

This clonotype appeared many times. The rearrangement links TRBV12-3 or TRBV12-4 to TRBJ1-1; 7 bases map to TRBD1. This CDR3 is 16 amino acids long. The V gene end was trimmed by 6 bases and the J gene end by 3 bases; junction bases not matched to a gene: 13. The CDR3 here is CASSVRQGVQDTEAFF. In DNA, the CDR3 is TGTGCCAGCAGCGTCCGACAGGGCGTTCAAGACACTGAAGCTTTCTTT.

The sample holds a few counts of this clonotype. The V call is TRBV5-5, the J call TRBJ1-5; D is ambiguous. Germline CDR1 SGHKS, CDR2 YYEKEE (reference sequence). The CDR3 has 15 amino acids. V dropped 5 bases and J dropped 0 bases, with 12 bases sitting between them. CDR3 residues: CASRVGWSSNQPQHF. In nucleotides, the CDR3 is TGTGCCAGCAGGGTAGGGTGGAGTAGCAATCAGCCCCAGCATTTT.

This clonotype came up a few times. The rearrangement links TRBV19 to TRBJ1-1; D is unclear. The CDR3 covers 14 residues. Germline CDR1 LNHDA, CDR2 SQIVND (reference sequence). Trimming left V 7 bases short and J 1 base short, with 13 bases between. CDR3 sequence (DNA): TGTGCCAGTAAGGGAGCTACGCGGAACACTGAAGCTTTCTTT. Translated, it gives CASKGATRNTEAFF. The entire variable domain, with the rest obtained from reference TRBV19 and TRBJ1-1, is as follows: DGGITQSPKYLFRKEGQNVTLSCEQNLNHDAMYWYRQDPGQGLRLIYYSQIVNDFQKGDIAEGYSVSREKKESFPLTVTSAQKNPTAFYLCASKGATRNTEAFFGQGTRLTVV.